This entry concerns a single T cell receptor beta chain. Distinct nucleotide sequences in the sample also encode this CDR3. Trimming shortened V by 2 bases and J by 1 base, and 8 bases separated the two germline ends. CDR3 length equals 13 residues. CDR1 is GTSNPN, CDR2 SVGIG, per germline (reference sequence). These data belong to a study of shared clonotypes between healthy human individuals. On the study more broadly: Every donor yielded three CD4 naive, three CD4 memory, two CD8 naive and one CD8 memory plate.

The protocol was immunoSEQ multiplex PCR, while the TCRdb copy is restricted to in-frame clones and leaves out a portion. Among 2 million to 3 million clones listed, 90% to 95% were seen once. V and J are TRBV30 and TRBJ1-1; maybe TRBD1 (5 bases). Sequenced sample: naive CD4+ T cells from PBMCs. Documented subset: CD45RA+ positively selected. The clonotype was recovered from a man between 18 and 35 years old in good health. Some clones in this sample may be carry-over from other donors' samples. The CDR3 DNA follows: TGTGCCTGGAGTTCTCAGGGGAACACTGAAGCTTTCTTT. It translates to CAWSSQGNTEAFF. The complete variable domain, with remaining parts taken from reference TRBV30 and TRBJ1-1, reads SQTIHQWPATLVQPVGSPLSLECTVEGTSNPNLYWYRQAAGRGLQLLFYSVGIGQISSEVPQNLSASRPQDRQFILSSKKLLLSDSGFYLCAWSSQGNTEAFFGQGTRLTVV.